This T cell receptor beta chain came from a study of cytomegalovirus exposure and HLA in healthy donors. In the case of this clone: The antigen remains undetermined.

Use of 60 Vbeta and 13 Jbeta primers characterized the PCR. Assay: immunoSEQ multiplex PCR; the TCRdb copy retains only in-frame clones and omits some. The top ten hold roughly 0.1% of the sample, which has about 200,000 clones, 82% seen once. Study-wide results and caveats: Reports indicated that the classifier achieved high specificity and sensitivity in diagnosing cytomegalovirus status. Later analysis showed TCR association rates varying by HLA locus, highest for DRB1 and lowest for HLA-C.

The CDR3 spans 14 residues. Germline CDR1 MNHEY, CDR2 SMNVEV (reference sequence). Trimming pared 7 bases from V and 0 bases from J, leaving 13 bases between. Source material: PBMCs. The chain recombines TRBV27 with TRBJ2-7; TRBD1 might be the D (5 bases). This TCR derives from a boy younger than 10 in good health and CMV-seronegative. DNA for the CDR3: TGTGCCAGCAAGTCTAGTAGGGGCTCCTACGAGCAGTACTTC. Amino acid sequence: CASKSSRGSYEQYF.